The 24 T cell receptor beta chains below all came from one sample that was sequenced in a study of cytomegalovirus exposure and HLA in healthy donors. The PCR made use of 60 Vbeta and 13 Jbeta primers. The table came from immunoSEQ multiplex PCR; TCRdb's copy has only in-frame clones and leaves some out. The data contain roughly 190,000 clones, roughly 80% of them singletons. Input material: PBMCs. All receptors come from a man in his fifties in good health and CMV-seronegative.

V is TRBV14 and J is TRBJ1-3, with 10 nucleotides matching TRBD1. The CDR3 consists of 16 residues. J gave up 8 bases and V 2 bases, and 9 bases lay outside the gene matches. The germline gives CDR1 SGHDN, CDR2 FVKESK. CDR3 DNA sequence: TGTGCCAGCAGCCAATACCAGGGACAGGGGTTGCACACCATATATTTT. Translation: CASSQYQGQGLHTIYF.

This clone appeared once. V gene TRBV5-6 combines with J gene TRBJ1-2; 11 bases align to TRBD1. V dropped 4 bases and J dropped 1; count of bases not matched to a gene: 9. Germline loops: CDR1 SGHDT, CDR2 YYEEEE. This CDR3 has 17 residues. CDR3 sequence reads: CASSTGTGGRGNYGYTF. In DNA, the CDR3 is TGTGCCAGCAGCACCGGGACAGGGGGACGAGGTAACTATGGCTACACCTTC.

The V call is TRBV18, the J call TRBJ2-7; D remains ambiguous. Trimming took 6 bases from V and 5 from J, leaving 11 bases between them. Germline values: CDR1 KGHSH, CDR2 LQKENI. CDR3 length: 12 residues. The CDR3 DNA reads TGTGCCAGCTCTCTCAACTCGGACGAGCAGTACTTC. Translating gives CASSLNSDEQYF.

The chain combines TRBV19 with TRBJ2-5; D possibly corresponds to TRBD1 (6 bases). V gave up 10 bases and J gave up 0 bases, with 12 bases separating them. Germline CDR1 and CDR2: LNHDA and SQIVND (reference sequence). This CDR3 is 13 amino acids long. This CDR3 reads CATSDSNQETQYF. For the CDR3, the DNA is TGTGCCACCTCGGACAGCAACCAAGAGACCCAGTACTTC.

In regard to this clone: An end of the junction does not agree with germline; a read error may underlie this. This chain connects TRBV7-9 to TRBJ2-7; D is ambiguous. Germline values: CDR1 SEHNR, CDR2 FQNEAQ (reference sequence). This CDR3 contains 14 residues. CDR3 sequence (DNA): TGTTCCAGCAGCCCGGAGCAGTTTTCCTACGAGCAGTACTTC. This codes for CSSSPEQFSYEQYF.

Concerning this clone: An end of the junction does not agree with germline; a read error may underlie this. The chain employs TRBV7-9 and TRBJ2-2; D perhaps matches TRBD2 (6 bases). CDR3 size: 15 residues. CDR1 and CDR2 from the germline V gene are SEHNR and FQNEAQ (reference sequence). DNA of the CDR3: TGTTCCAGCAGCTTAGATGGGGGGAGAGCCGGGGAGCTGTTTTTT. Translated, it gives CSSSLDGGRAGELFF.

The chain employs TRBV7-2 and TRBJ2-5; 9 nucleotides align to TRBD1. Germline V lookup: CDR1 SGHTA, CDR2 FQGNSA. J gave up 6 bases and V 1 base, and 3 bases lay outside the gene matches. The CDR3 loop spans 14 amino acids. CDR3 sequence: CASSLDGTGKTQYF. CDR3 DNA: TGTGCCAGCAGCTTAGATGGGACAGGGAAGACCCAGTACTTC.

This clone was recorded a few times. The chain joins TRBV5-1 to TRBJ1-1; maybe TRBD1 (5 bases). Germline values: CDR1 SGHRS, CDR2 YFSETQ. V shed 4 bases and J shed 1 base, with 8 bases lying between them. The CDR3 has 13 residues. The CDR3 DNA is TGCGCCAGCAGCCGGGGGAAGAACACTGAAGCTTTCTTT. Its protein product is CASSRGKNTEAFF. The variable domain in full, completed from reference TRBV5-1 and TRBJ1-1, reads KAGVTQTPRYLIKTRGQQVTLSCSPISGHRSVSWYQQTPGQGLQFLFEYFSETQRNKGNFPGRFSGRQFSNSRSEMNVSTLELGDSALYLCASSRGKNTEAFFGQGTRLTVV.

The CDR3 region is CASSLAGGKYNEQFF. In DNA form, the CDR3 reads TGTGCCAGCAGCTTAGCGGGGGGAAAATACAATGAGCAGTTCTTC. The chain recombines TRBV5-4 with TRBJ2-1; 9 bases line up with TRBD2. Germline-derived CDR1 and CDR2 are SGHNT and YYREEE (reference sequence). The junction had 4 bases not matched to a gene; V was cut back by 2 bases and J by 4 bases. The CDR3 extends over 15 amino acids.

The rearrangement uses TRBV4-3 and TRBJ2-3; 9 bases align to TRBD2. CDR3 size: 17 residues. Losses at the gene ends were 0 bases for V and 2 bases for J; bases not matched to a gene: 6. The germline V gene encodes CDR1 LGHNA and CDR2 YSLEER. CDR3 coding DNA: TGCGCCAGCAGCCAAGATGCGATAGCGGGGGCCACAGATACGCAGTATTTT. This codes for CASSQDAIAGATDTQYF.

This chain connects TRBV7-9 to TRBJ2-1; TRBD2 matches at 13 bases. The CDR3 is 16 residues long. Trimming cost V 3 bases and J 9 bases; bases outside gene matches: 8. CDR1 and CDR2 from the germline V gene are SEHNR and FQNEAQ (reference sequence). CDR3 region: CASSFGAGLAGREQFF. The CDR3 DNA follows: TGTGCCAGCAGCTTCGGGGCGGGACTAGCGGGGCGTGAGCAGTTCTTC.

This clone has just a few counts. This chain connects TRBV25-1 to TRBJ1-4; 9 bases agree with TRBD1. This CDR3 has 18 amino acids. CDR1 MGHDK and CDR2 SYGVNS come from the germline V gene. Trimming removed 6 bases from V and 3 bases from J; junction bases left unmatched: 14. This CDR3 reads CASRPVQGAFGANEKLFF. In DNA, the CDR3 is TGTGCCAGCAGACCGGTACAGGGGGCATTCGGGGCTAATGAAAAACTGTTTTTT.

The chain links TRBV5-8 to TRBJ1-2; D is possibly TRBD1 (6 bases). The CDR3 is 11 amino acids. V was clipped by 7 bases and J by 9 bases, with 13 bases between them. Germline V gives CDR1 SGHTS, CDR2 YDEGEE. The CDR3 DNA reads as TGTGCCAGCGGGAACAGGGTACGCTACACCTTC. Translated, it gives CASGNRVRYTF. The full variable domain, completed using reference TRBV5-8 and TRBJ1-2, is EAGVTQSPTHLIKTRGQQATLRCSPISGHTSVYWYQQALGLGLQFLLWYDEGEERNRGNFPPRFSGRQFPNYSSELNVNALELEDSALYLCASGNRVRYTFGSGTRLTVV.

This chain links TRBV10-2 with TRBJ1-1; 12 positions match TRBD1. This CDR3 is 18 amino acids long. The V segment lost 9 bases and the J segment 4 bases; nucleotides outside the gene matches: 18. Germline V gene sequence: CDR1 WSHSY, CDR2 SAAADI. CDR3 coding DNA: TGCGCCAGTGTAGCTTCCGGGACAGGGGGCGCAAGAGGCACTGAAGCTTTCTTT. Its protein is CASVASGTGGARGTEAFF.

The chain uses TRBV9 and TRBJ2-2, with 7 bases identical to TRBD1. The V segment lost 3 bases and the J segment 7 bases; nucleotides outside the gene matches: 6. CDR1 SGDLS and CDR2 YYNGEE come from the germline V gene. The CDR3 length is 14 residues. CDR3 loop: CASSEEGAGGELFF. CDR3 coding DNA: TGTGCCAGCAGCGAAGAGGGGGCGGGCGGGGAGCTGTTTTTT.

The CDR3 DNA reads TGTGCCAGCACCTTGGGGGGGAACACCGGGGAGCTGTTTTTT. Residues: CASTLGGNTGELFF. V gene TRBV7-2 combines with J gene TRBJ2-2; D might be TRBD2 (6 bases). The CDR3 loop spans 14 amino acids. Per the germline V gene, CDR1 is SGHTA and CDR2 is FQGNSA. Trimming shortened V by 7 bases and J by 1 base, and 10 bases separated the two germline ends.

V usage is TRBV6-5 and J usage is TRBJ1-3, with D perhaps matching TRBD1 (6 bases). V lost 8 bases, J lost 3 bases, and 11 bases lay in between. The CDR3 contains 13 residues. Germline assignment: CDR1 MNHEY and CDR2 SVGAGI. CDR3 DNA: TGTGCCAGCGGACAGCGGCGTGGAAACACCATATATTTT. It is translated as CASGQRRGNTIYF.

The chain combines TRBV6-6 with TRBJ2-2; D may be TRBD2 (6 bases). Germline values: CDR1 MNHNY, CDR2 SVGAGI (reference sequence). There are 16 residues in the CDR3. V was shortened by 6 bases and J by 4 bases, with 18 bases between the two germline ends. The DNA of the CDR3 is TGTGCCAGCAGCGACCTTCGCCAGGGAGGCACCGGGGAGCTGTTTTTT. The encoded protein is CASSDLRQGGTGELFF.

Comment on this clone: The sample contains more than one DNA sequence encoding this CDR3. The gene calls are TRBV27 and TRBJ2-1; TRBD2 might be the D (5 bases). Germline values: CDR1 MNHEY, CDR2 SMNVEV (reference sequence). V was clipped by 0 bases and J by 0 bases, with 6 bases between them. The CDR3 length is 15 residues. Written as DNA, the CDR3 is TGTGCCAGCAGTTTATCGGGGAGCTCCTACAATGAGCAGTTCTTC. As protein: CASSLSGSSYNEQFF.

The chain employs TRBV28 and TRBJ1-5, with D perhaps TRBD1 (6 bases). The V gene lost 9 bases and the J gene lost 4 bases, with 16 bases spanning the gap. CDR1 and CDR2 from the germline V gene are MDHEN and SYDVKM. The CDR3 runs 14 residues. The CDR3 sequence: CASFQGLGNQPQHF. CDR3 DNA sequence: TGTGCCAGTTTCCAGGGGTTGGGGAATCAGCCCCAGCATTTT.

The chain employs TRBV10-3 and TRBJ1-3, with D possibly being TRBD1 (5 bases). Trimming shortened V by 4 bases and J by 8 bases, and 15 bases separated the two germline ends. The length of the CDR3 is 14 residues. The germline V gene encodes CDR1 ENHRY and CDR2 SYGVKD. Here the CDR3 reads CAISVGATGDTIYF. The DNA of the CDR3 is TGTGCCATCAGTGTAGGGGCGACGGGAGACACCATATATTTT.

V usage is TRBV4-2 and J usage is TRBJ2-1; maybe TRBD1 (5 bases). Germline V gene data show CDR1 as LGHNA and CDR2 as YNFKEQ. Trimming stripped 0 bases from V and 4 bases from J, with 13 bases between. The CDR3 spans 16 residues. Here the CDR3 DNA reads TGTGCCAGCAGCCAAGAAGTGGACAAAAATTACAATGAGCAGTTCTTC. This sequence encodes CASSQEVDKNYNEQFF.

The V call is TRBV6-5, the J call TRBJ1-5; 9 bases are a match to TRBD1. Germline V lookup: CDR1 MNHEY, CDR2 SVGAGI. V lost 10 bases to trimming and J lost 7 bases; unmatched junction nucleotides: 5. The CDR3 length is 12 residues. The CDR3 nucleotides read TGTGCCACAAGGACAGGGGCCCAGCCCCAGCATTTT. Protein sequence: CATRTGAQPQHF.

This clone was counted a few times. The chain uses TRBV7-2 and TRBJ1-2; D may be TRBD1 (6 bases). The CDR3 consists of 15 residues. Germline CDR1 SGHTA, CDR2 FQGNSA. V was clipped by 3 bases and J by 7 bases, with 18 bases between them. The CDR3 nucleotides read TGTGCCAGCAGCTTGGGTGGGGGGGCGCAGAGTGGCTACACCTTC. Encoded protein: CASSLGGGAQSGYTF.